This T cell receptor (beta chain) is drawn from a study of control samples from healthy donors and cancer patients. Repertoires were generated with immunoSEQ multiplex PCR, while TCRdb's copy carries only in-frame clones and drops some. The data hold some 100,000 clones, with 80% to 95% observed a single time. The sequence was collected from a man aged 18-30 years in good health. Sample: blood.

As DNA, the CDR3 is TGTGCCAGCAGCACCCCCTCGAACACAGATACGCAGTATTTT. Translated: CASSTPSNTDTQYF. This chain links TRBV9 with TRBJ2-3; D uncertain. V was clipped by 4 bases and J by 2 bases, with 11 bases between them. This CDR3 is 14 amino acids long. Germline V gives CDR1 SGDLS, CDR2 YYNGEE.